These 2 T cell receptor beta chains share one sample of origin, sequenced in a study of T cell responses to AZD1222 COVID-19 vaccine. This table comes from immunoSEQ multiplex PCR, and its TCRdb copy is limited to in-frame clones, with some not included. The table shows under 300,000 clones, with 80% to 95% occurring only once. The material sequenced was peripheral blood, taken on day 0 of AZD1222 vaccination. The receptors were gathered from an adult in good health.

The V call is TRBV24-1, the J call TRBJ2-2; 9 bases agree with TRBD1. This CDR3 is 16 amino acids long. The germline V gene has CDR1 KGHDR and CDR2 SFDVKD. The J segment lost 6 bases and the V segment lost 4 bases, leaving 8 bases of the junction unmatched. The CDR3 DNA follows: TGTGCCACCAGTGACCAAGGACAGGGGCGCCCCGGGGAGCTGTTTTTT. It is translated as CATSDQGQGRPGELFF.

The J gene is TRBJ1-3, the V gene TRBV28, with a possible D match to TRBD1 (6 bases). The V and J ends lost 5 bases and 0 bases respectively, with 14 bases between them. The germline CDR1 and CDR2 sequences are MDHEN and SYDVKM. The CDR3 totals 16 residues. Here the CDR3 DNA reads TGTGCCAGCAGTCCCCTCAGGGGAAACTCTGGAAACACCATATATTTT. It is translated as CASSPLRGNSGNTIYF.